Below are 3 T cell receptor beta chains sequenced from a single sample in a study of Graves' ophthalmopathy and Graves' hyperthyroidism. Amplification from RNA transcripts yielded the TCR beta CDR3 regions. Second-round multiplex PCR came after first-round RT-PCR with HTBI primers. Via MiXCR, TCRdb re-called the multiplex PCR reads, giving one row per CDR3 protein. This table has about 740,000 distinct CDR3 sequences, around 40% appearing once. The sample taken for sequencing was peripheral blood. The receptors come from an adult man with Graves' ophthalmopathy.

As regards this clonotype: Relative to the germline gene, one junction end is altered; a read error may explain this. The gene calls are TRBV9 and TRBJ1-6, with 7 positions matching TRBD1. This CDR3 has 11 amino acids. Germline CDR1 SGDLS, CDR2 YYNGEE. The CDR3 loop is CAGSATGALHF. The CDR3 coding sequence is TGTGCCGGCAGCGCAACAGGGGCGCTCCACTTT. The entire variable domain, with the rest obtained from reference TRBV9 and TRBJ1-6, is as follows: DSGVTQTPKHLITATGQRVTLRCSPRSGDLSVYWYQQSLDQGLQFLIQYYNGEERAKGNILERFSAQQFPDLHSELNLSSLELGDSALYFCAGSATGALHFGNGTRLTVT.

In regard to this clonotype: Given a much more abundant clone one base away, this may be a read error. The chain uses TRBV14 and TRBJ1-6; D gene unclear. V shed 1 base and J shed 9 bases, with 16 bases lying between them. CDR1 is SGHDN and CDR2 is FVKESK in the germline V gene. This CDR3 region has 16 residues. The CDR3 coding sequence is TGTGCCAGCAGCCAAGTTGAAGGCAAGCTGGCTTCACCCCTCCACTTT. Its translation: CASSQVEGKLASPLHF.

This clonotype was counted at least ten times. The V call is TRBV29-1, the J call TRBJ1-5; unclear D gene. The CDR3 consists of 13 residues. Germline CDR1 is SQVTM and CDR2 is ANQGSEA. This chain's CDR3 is CDLSRYSNQPQHF. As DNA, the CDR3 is TGCGACCTATCGAGGTATAGCAATCAGCCCCAGCATTTT.